Shown below are 29 T cell receptor beta chains from a single sample sequenced in a study of T cell repertoires in cytomegalovirus infection. TCRdb ran MiXCR on the reads and lists one entry per CDR3 protein. The top ten clones hold 7% to 9% of a sample with hundreds of thousands of distinct CDR3 sequences, more than 20% of them seen once. The sample comprised CD8+ T cells from PBMCs. These receptors originate from a human donor in good health (CMV status not recorded). Some clones in this sample may be carry-over from other donors' samples.

This clonotype was counted a single time. This sequence joins TRBV6-6 and TRBJ2-1; no reliable D call. Trimming took off 5 bases at V and 2 bases at J, with 16 bases between the two ends. The CDR3 contains 16 residues. Germline CDR1 and CDR2: MNHNY and SVGAGI (reference sequence). The CDR3 spells CASSPGALKPYNEQFF. CDR3 nucleotide sequence: TGTGCCAGCAGTCCCGGAGCCCTGAAGCCCTACAATGAGCAGTTCTTC.

The chain links TRBV10-3 to TRBJ2-6; no firm D call. Deletions cut 6 bases from V and 4 bases from J, with 10 bases between. Germline CDR1 and CDR2: ENHRY and SYGVKD. The CDR3 has 14 residues. The CDR3 here is CAISVDTGANVLTF. CDR3 DNA sequence: TGTGCCATCAGCGTTGACACGGGGGCCAACGTCCTGACTTTC.

The rearrangement links TRBV20-1 to TRBJ2-7, with a tentative D call TRBD1 (6 bases). The germline V gene has CDR1 DFQATT and CDR2 SNEGSKA (reference sequence). V gave up 3 bases and J gave up 2 bases, with 11 bases separating them. This CDR3 is built from 13 residues. CDR3 DNA: TGCAGTGCTAGGATGACAGGCACCTACGAGCAGTACGTC. Translating gives CSARMTGTYEQYV.

The table lists this clonotype with a few counts. V and J are TRBV15 and TRBJ2-5; TRBD1 agrees at 12 bases. The CDR3 has 15 residues. V was pared by 5 bases and J by 6 bases, with 7 bases of the junction left unmatched. Germline V gene sequence: CDR1 LNHNV, CDR2 YYDKDF (reference sequence). The CDR3 coding sequence is TGTGCCACCAGCGGGGGACAGGGGGCTGTCAAGACCCAGTACTTC. It specifies CATSGGQGAVKTQYF.

This clonotype turned up a few times. The gene calls are TRBV6-6 and TRBJ2-6, with D perhaps TRBD2 (5 bases). The CDR3 has 16 residues. Germline CDR1 is MNHNY and CDR2 is SVGAGI (reference sequence). Between the trimmed V and J ends, which lost 1 base and 0 bases, there was a span of 7 bases. The CDR3: CASSYWTDSGANVLTF. CDR3 sequence (DNA): TGTGCCAGCAGTTACTGGACTGACTCTGGGGCCAACGTCCTGACTTTC.

The rearrangement joins TRBV7-9 to TRBJ1-2; perhaps TRBD1 as D (5 bases). V lost 5 bases, J lost 4 bases, and 11 bases lay in between. Germline V gene data show CDR1 as SEHNR and CDR2 as FQNEAQ (reference sequence). The CDR3 consists of 13 residues. The CDR3 is CASSGAPIYGYTF. CDR3 coding DNA: TGTGCCAGCAGCGGGGCACCGATCTATGGCTACACCTTC.

This rearrangement joins TRBV6-2 or TRBV6-3 to TRBJ1-3, with no clear D. In germline, CDR1 is MNHEY, CDR2 SVGEGT. Trimming cost V 5 bases and J 7 bases, with 18 bases left between them. The CDR3 totals 15 residues. CDR3 bases: TGTGCCAGCAGTGGCGGTGTTCTCGGGTTCAACACCATATATTTT. Protein: CASSGGVLGFNTIYF.

This chain uses TRBV12-3 or TRBV12-4 with TRBJ1-5; D ambiguous. Between the trimmed V and J ends, which lost 3 bases and 1 base, there was a span of 7 bases. The CDR3 is made up of 14 amino acids. The CDR3 sequence: CASSFVDSNQPQHF. DNA of the CDR3: TGTGCCAGCAGTTTCGTGGACAGCAATCAGCCCCAGCATTTT.

This clonotype showed up many times. This chain joins TRBV28 and TRBJ2-5; TRBD2 aligns across 10 bases. With 6 bases clipped from V and 2 bases from J, the junction kept 9 bases outside the gene matches. This CDR3 is built from 16 residues. The germline V gene has CDR1 MDHEN and CDR2 SYDVKM. CDR3 residues: CASSLAGEYPQETQYF. CDR3 DNA sequence: TGTGCCAGCAGCCTAGCGGGGGAATACCCTCAAGAGACCCAGTACTTC.

This clonotype was observed many times. V gene TRBV28 combines with J gene TRBJ2-4; 13 nucleotides align to TRBD2. Looked up from germline, CDR1 is MDHEN and CDR2 is SYDVKM. Trimming at V came to 4 bases and at J to 6 bases, leaving 6 bases not matched to a gene. The CDR3 consists of 16 residues. The CDR3 nucleotides read TGTGCCAGCAGTTCCGGACTAGCGGGGGTTCGAAACATTCAGTACTTC. Its protein product is CASSSGLAGVRNIQYF.

This clonotype was recorded a few times. The gene calls are TRBV12-5 and TRBJ1-2; tentatively, D is TRBD1 (6 bases). Trimming shortened V by 0 bases and J by 6 bases, and 17 bases separated the two germline ends. CDR1 is LGHNT and CDR2 is FRNRAP in the germline V gene. The CDR3 is 16 amino acids. DNA for the CDR3: TGTGCTAGTGGTTTGGTACTTTCGGGGGGCGAAAATGGCTACACCTTC. The encoded protein is CASGLVLSGGENGYTF.

This clonotype was counted only a few times. The CDR3 loop reads CASSLLLDYEQYV. CDR3 coding DNA: TGTGCCAGCAGCTTGCTCCTCGACTACGAGCAGTACGTC. This chain connects TRBV5-5 to TRBJ2-7, with D unclear. Germline values: CDR1 SGHKS, CDR2 YYEKEE (reference sequence). V was clipped by 1 base and J by 3 bases, with 8 bases between them. This CDR3 region has 13 residues.

A few counts support this clonotype. The rearrangement links TRBV7-6 to TRBJ2-7; D gene unclear. The germline gives CDR1 SGHVS, CDR2 FNYEAQ. Trimming pared 7 bases from V and 0 bases from J, leaving 10 bases between. The CDR3 has 13 residues. The CDR3: CASTPGSSYEQYF. CDR3 nucleotide sequence: TGTGCCAGCACCCCCGGGTCCTCCTACGAGCAGTACTTC.

This clonotype was seen ten or more times. The rearrangement joins TRBV6-1 to TRBJ2-7; D gene ambiguous. This CDR3 is built from 14 residues. Deletions cut 7 bases from V and 0 bases from J, with 13 bases between. CDR1 is MNHNS and CDR2 is SASEGT in the germline V gene. The DNA of the CDR3 is TGTGCCAGCACCCAATGGCGGAACTCCTACGAGCAGTACGTC. Its protein product is CASTQWRNSYEQYV.

The chain uses TRBV20-1 and TRBJ1-6, with a tentative D call TRBD1 (6 bases). Germline V gene sequence: CDR1 DFQATT, CDR2 SNEGSKA (reference sequence). V dropped 7 bases and J dropped 7 bases, with 11 bases sitting between them. The CDR3 extends over 12 amino acids. The CDR3 bases are TGCAGTGTGGGACAACCAAATTCACCCCTCCACTTT. Translated: CSVGQPNSPLHF.

In the case of this clonotype: A much larger clone lies a single base off, so this may be a read error. In DNA form, the CDR3 reads TGTGCCATCAGTGATCTAGGGGTAAAAGATACGCAGTATTTT. It is translated as CAISDLGVKDTQYF. This chain links TRBV10-3 with TRBJ2-3, with a possible D match to TRBD1 (5 bases). The CDR3 is made up of 14 amino acids. Germline V gene data show CDR1 as ENHRY and CDR2 as SYGVKD. Between the trimmed V and J ends, which lost 3 bases and 5 bases, there was a span of 12 bases.

This clonotype was seen many times. The V gene is TRBV28, the J gene TRBJ1-2; no reliable D call. V shed 5 bases and J shed 6 bases, with 19 bases lying between them. There are 15 residues in the CDR3. The germline V gene has CDR1 MDHEN and CDR2 SYDVKM. The CDR3 sequence: CASSPSRREANGYTF. For the CDR3, the DNA is TGTGCCAGCAGTCCCAGTCGAAGGGAGGCTAATGGCTACACCTTC.

Turning to this clonotype: Relative to the germline gene, one junction end is altered; a read error may explain this. As DNA, the CDR3 is TGTGCCAGCAGTTACGGGACTAATGGGCAGTTCTTC. This translates into CASSYGTNGQFF. This chain connects TRBV6-2 or TRBV6-3 to TRBJ2-1; 7 positions agree with TRBD2. Per the germline V gene, CDR1 is MNHEY and CDR2 is SVGEGT. There are 12 residues in the CDR3.

This clonotype was seen only a few times. This chain uses TRBV12-5 with TRBJ2-1; D may correspond to TRBD1 or TRBD2 (5 bases each). Germline assignment: CDR1 LGHNT and CDR2 FRNRAP. The V end lost 1 base, the J end lost 5 bases, and 12 bases lay between the germline ends. The CDR3 has 15 amino acids. The DNA of the CDR3 is TGTGCTAGTGGTTTGGACGGGACGGAAGACAATGAGCAGTTCTTC. Translating gives CASGLDGTEDNEQFF. The full variable domain, rest sourced from reference TRBV12-5 and TRBJ2-1, is DARVTQTPRHKVTEMGQEVTMRCQPILGHNTVFWYRQTMMQGLELLAYFRNRAPLDDSGMPKDRFSAEMPDATLATLKIQPSEPRDSAVYFCASGLDGTEDNEQFFGPGTRLTVL.

The chain has TRBV18 and TRBJ2-1, with D possibly being TRBD1 (6 bases). CDR1 is KGHSH, CDR2 LQKENI, per germline. V lost 0 bases and J lost 0, with 12 bases in between. The CDR3 runs 17 residues. CDR3 DNA: TGTGCCAGCTCACCACCCCCTACGGACAGCTCCTACAATGAGCAGTTCTTC. Protein product: CASSPPPTDSSYNEQFF.

The chain couples TRBV27 to TRBJ2-3; tentative D call: TRBD1 (5 bases). The CDR3 totals 15 residues. The V gene's germline CDR1 is MNHEY and CDR2 SMNVEV (reference sequence). Trimming removed 7 bases at V and 3 bases at J, with 17 bases between. The CDR3 is CASNFLSPGTDTQYF. CDR3 sequence (DNA): TGTGCCAGCAATTTTCTTTCGCCAGGGACAGATACGCAGTATTTT.

This clonotype appeared many times. This chain connects TRBV19 to TRBJ1-5; 8 bases are shared with TRBD1. Germline-derived CDR1 and CDR2 are LNHDA and SQIVND (reference sequence). Trimming cost V 5 bases and J 1 base; bases outside gene matches: 7. The CDR3 sequence is 16 residues long. CDR3 loop: CASSPRQGWSNQPQHF. The DNA for the CDR3 is TGTGCCAGTAGTCCGCGACAGGGGTGGAGCAATCAGCCCCAGCATTTT.

The V call is TRBV14, the J call TRBJ2-5; D call uncertain. The CDR3 consists of 14 residues. Germline-derived CDR1 and CDR2 are SGHDN and FVKESK. The V gene lost 0 bases and the J gene lost 4 bases, with 9 bases spanning the gap. CDR3: CASSQEYGPETQYF. The CDR3 coding sequence is TGTGCCAGCAGCCAAGAATATGGACCAGAGACCCAGTACTTC.

The rearrangement uses TRBV10-3 and TRBJ2-1; 12 bases map to TRBD2. The V gene's germline CDR1 is ENHRY and CDR2 SYGVKD. The CDR3 extends over 18 amino acids. Losses at the gene ends were 7 bases for V and 0 bases for J; bases not matched to a gene: 10. The CDR3, as DNA: TGTGCCATCACCGTGACTAGCGGGGGCCGGAGCTCCTACAATGAGCAGTTCTTC. Protein sequence: CAITVTSGGRSSYNEQFF.

This clonotype occurred many times. The V call is TRBV2, the J call TRBJ2-2, with D perhaps TRBD1 (5 bases). CDR3 length: 13 amino acids. Germline lookup yields CDR1 SNHLY and CDR2 FYNNEI. V dropped 10 bases and J dropped 1 base, with 10 bases sitting between them. CDR3 in DNA: TGTGCCACAGGGCCAGGGAACACCGGGGAGCTGTTTTTT. Translating gives CATGPGNTGELFF.

This clonotype showed up just a few times. This rearrangement joins TRBV5-1 to TRBJ2-3; maybe TRBD1 (5 bases). Germline assignment: CDR1 SGHRS and CDR2 YFSETQ. Between the trimmed V and J ends, which lost 0 bases and 2 bases, there was a span of 10 bases. The CDR3 totals 15 residues. The CDR3 here is CASSLGQFFTDTQYF. For the CDR3, the DNA is TGCGCCAGCAGCTTGGGACAGTTCTTCACAGATACGCAGTATTTT.

V gene TRBV2 combines with J gene TRBJ2-1; D is unclear. Trimming pared 1 base from V and 7 bases from J, leaving 11 bases between. Germline V lookup: CDR1 SNHLY, CDR2 FYNNEI. The CDR3 runs 14 residues. Here the CDR3 DNA reads TGTGCCAGCAGTGAAGTGTTGCGAATAAATGAGCAGTTCTTC. Protein sequence: CASSEVLRINEQFF.

This clonotype was counted a few times. The rearrangement links TRBV6-6 to TRBJ2-7; tentatively, D is TRBD1 (6 bases). V lost 0 bases, J lost 5 bases, and 11 bases lay in between. The CDR3 is 14 amino acids. Germline V gene lookup returns CDR1 MNHNY and CDR2 SVGAGI (reference sequence). The DNA of the CDR3 is TGTGCCAGCAGTTACTCGGACAGCCCCAACGAGCAGTACGTC. It yields the protein CASSYSDSPNEQYV.

With respect to this clonotype: An end of the junction does not agree with germline; a read error may underlie this. The chain uses TRBV7-9 and TRBJ2-1; the match to TRBD2 covers 10 bases. This CDR3 spans 15 amino acids. Germline assignment: CDR1 SEHNR and CDR2 FQNEAQ (reference sequence). CDR3 sequence reads: CVSSAGTSAYNEQFF. Written as DNA, the CDR3 is TGTGTCAGCAGCGCCGGGACTAGCGCCTACAATGAGCAGTTCTTC.